This T cell receptor (beta chain) was retrieved from a study of blood T cell repertoires in COVID-19. Study-wide context: Acute and convalescent COVID-19 specimens originated in the United States, Italy and Spain.

This clone was counted between two and nine times. V lost 8 bases, J lost 0 bases, and 5 bases lay in between. This CDR3 is 12 amino acids long. Germline-derived CDR1 and CDR2 are MDHEN and SYDVKM. The assay was immunoSEQ multiplex PCR, and TCRdb's table has in-frame clones only and misses some. Of 70,000 or so clones listed, more than 80% were seen once; the top ten hold 6.7%. The sequencing sample was made of peripheral blood. The source of this sequence is a woman older than 75 with active COVID-19. The genes are TRBV28 and TRBJ2-1, with D tentatively TRBD2 (5 bases). The CDR3 spells CASGSSYNEQFF. CDR3 sequence (DNA): TGTGCCAGCGGGAGCTCCTACAATGAGCAGTTCTTC.